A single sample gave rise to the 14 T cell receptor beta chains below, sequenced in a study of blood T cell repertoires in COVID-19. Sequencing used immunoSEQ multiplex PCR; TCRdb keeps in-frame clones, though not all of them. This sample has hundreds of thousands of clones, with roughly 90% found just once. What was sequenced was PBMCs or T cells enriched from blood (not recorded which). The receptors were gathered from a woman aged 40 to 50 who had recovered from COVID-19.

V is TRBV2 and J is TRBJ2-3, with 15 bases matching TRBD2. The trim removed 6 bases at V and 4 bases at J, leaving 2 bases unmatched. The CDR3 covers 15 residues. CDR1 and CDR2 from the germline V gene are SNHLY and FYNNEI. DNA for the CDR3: TGTGCCAGCAGAGGACTAGCGGGGGGGCCAGATACGCAGTATTTT. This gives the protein CASRGLAGGPDTQYF.

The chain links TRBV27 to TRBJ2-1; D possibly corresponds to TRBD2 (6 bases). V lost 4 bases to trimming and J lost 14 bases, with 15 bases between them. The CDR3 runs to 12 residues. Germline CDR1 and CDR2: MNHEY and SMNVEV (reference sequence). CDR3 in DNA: TGTGCCAGCAGTTCATCCGGGACTCGAAAGTTCTTC. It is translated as CASSSSGTRKFF.

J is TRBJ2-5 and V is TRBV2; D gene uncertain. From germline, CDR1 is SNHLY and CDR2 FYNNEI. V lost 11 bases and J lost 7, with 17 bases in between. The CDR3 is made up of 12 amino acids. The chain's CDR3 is CASEPDGRTQYF. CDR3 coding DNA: TGTGCCTCCGAACCTGATGGCCGGACCCAGTACTTC.

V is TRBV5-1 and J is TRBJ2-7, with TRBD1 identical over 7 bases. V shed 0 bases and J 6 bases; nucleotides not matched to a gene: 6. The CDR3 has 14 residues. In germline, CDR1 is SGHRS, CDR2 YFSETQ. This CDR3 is CASSLEGGSGEQYF. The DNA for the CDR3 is TGCGCCAGCAGCTTGGAAGGGGGCTCAGGCGAGCAGTACTTC.

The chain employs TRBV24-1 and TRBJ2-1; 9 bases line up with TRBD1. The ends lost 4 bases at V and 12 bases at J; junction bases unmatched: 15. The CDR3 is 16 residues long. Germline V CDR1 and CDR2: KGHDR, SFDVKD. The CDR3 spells CATSDRMTGGTRVQFF. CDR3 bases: TGTGCCACCAGTGACCGTATGACAGGGGGTACTAGAGTGCAGTTCTTC.

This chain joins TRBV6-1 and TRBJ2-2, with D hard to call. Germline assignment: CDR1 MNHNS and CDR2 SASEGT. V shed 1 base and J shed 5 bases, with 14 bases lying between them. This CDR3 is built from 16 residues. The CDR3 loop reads CASSEGRPRRTGELFF. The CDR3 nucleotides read TGTGCCAGCAGTGAAGGTAGGCCAAGGCGGACCGGGGAGCTGTTTTTT.

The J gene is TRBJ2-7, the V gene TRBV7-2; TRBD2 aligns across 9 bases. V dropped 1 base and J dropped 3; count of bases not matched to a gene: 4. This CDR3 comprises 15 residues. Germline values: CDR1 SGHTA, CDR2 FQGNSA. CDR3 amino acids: CASSLERGAIYEQYF. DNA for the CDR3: TGTGCCAGCAGCTTAGAGCGGGGGGCCATCTACGAGCAGTACTTC.

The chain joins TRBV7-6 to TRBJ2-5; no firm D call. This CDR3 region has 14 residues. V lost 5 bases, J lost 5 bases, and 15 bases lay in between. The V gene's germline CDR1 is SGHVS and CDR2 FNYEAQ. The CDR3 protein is CASSPRLPPETQYF. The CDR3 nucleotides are TGTGCCAGCAGCCCCCGACTCCCTCCTGAGACCCAGTACTTC.

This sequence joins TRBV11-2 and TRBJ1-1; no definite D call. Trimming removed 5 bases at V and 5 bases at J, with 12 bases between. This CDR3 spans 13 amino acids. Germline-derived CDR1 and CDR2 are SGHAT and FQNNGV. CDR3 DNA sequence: TGTGCCAGCAGCCCCATAGCAAGGACTGAAGCTTTCTTT. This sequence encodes CASSPIARTEAFF.

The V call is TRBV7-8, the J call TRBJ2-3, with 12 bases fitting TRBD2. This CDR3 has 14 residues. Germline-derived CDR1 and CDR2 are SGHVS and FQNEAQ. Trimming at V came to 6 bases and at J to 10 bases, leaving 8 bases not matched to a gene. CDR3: CASRVSSGGAAQYF. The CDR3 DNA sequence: TGTGCCAGCAGAGTCTCTAGCGGGGGGGCCGCGCAGTATTTT. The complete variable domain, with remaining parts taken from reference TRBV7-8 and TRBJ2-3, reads GAGVSQSPRYKVAKRGQDVALRCDPISGHVSLFWYQQALGQGPEFLTYFQNEAQLDKSGLPSDRFFAERPEGSVSTLKIQRTQQEDSAVYLCASRVSSGGAAQYFGPGTRLTVL.

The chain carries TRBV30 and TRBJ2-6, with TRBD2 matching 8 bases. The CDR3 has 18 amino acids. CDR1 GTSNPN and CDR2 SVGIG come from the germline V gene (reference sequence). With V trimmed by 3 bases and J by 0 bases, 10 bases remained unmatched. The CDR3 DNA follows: TGTGCCTGGAGCCTCGGGGGGGTCCCATACTCTGGGGCCAACGTCCTGACTTTC. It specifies CAWSLGGVPYSGANVLTF.

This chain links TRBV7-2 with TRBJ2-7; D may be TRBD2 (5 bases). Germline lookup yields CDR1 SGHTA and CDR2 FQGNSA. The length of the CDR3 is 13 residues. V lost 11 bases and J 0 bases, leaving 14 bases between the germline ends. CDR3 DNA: TGTGCCGAGGCCCGGGATTCCTCCTACGAGCAGTACTTC. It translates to CAEARDSSYEQYF.

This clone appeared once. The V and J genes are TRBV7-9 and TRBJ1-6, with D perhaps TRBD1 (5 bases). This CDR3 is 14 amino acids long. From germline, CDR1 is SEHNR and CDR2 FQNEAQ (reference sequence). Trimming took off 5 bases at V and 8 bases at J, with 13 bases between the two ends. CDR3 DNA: TGTGCCAGCAGCGTCAGACAGTTACATTCACCCCTCCACTTT. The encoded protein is CASSVRQLHSPLHF.

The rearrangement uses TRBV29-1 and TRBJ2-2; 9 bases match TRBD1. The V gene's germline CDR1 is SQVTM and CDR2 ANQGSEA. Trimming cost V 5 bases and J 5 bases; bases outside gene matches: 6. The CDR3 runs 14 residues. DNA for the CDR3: TGCAGCGTTCCGGGACAGGGTGTTACCGGGGAGCTGTTTTTT. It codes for CSVPGQGVTGELFF.